One and the same sample provided the 22 T cell receptor beta chains below, sequenced in a study of monozygotic twins with inflammatory bowel disease. Using the 5' RACE reads, TCRdb records one entry per CDR3 protein without DNA. Recorded for this sample: around 380,000 distinct CDR3 sequences. The source material was blood. These receptors were taken from a human donor with ulcerative colitis or Crohn's disease, or a healthy co-twin of an affected twin (not recorded which).

The chain has TRBV10-3 and TRBJ2-3; TCRdb outputs TRBD1, but without DNA this stays unchecked. The CDR3 has 14 amino acids. Germline loops: CDR1 ENHRY, CDR2 SYGVKD. The CDR3 loop is CAISDGQYTDTQYF.

This rearrangement joins TRBV3-1 to TRBJ2-4; the TRBD1 assignment by TCRdb is unverifiable without DNA. The germline V gene has CDR1 LGHDT and CDR2 YNNKEL (reference sequence). This CDR3 has 16 amino acids. CDR3 region: CASSPWAGDGVSIQYF.

CDR3 sequence reads: CSARHPNTGELFF. V gene TRBV20-1 combines with J gene TRBJ2-2. The CDR3 has 13 amino acids. The germline V gene has CDR1 DFQATT and CDR2 SNEGSKA (reference sequence).

CDR3 protein: CASSYGTPASPLHF. The V and J genes are TRBV3-1 and TRBJ1-6. CDR3 size: 14 residues. Germline values: CDR1 LGHDT, CDR2 YNNKEL (reference sequence). The variable domain in full, completed from reference TRBV3-1 and TRBJ1-6, reads DTAVSQTPKYLVTQMGNDKSIKCEQNLGHDTMYWYKQDSKKFLKIMFSYNNKELIINETVPNRFSPKSPDKAHLNLHINSLELGDSAVYFCASSYGTPASPLHFGNGTRLTVT.

The rearrangement uses TRBV20-1 and TRBJ2-7; TCRdb designates TRBD2, a call that cannot be tested without DNA. The V gene's germline CDR1 is DFQATT and CDR2 SNEGSKA (reference sequence). The CDR3 is 14 residues long. This chain's CDR3 is CSARLSGGDYEQYF.

V gene TRBV5-4 combines with J gene TRBJ2-5; TCRdb outputs TRBD1, but without DNA this stays unchecked. The CDR3 loop spans 14 amino acids. Germline CDR1 reads SGHNT; CDR2 reads YYREEE (reference sequence). CDR3 sequence reads: CASSGQGKEETQYF.

The J gene is TRBJ1-1, the V gene TRBV19. CDR1 and CDR2 from the germline V gene are LNHDA and SQIVND (reference sequence). The CDR3 is made up of 16 amino acids. CDR3 amino acids: CASSLGWRRMNTEAFF.

The chain has TRBV6-2 or TRBV6-3 and TRBJ2-7; as DNA is missing, the TRBD2 call by TCRdb cannot be tested. This CDR3 comprises 12 residues. CDR1 and CDR2 from the germline V gene are MNHEY and SVGEGT. The CDR3: CASRGGEYEQYF.

The chain combines TRBV20-1 with TRBJ1-5; TCRdb's D gene call, TRBD1, goes unchecked for lack of DNA. The CDR3 loop spans 14 amino acids. CDR1 and CDR2 (germline): DFQATT, SNEGSKA (reference sequence). The CDR3 loop is CSASSQGSVQPQHF.

The V call is TRBV3-1, the J call TRBJ2-3; the D gene TCRdb calls, TRBD2, cannot be checked with no DNA. Germline CDR1 reads LGHDT; CDR2 reads YNNKEL (reference sequence). CDR3 length equals 17 residues. CDR3 protein: CASSQGSGTSSTDTQYF.

The rearrangement links TRBV20-1 to TRBJ2-2; TCRdb's assignment of TRBD1 cannot be checked, as there is no DNA. Germline V gene lookup returns CDR1 DFQATT and CDR2 SNEGSKA (reference sequence). This CDR3 contains 16 residues. The CDR3 loop is CSASPVRGGNTGELFF.

The chain combines TRBV9 with TRBJ2-3; TCRdb selects TRBD2, and the lack of DNA leaves this call unchecked. The CDR3 runs 15 residues. The germline V gene has CDR1 SGDLS and CDR2 YYNGEE. The CDR3 loop reads CASGVEGRSTDTQYF.

This chain uses TRBV6-5 with TRBJ2-1; TCRdb picks TRBD2, but there is no DNA to check that call. From germline, CDR1 is MNHEY and CDR2 SVGAGI. The CDR3 has 15 residues. CDR3 in amino acids: CASSYLKGGSNEQFF.

CDR3 amino acids: CACTTSGTDTQYF. The chain has TRBV12-5 and TRBJ2-3; checking the TCRdb D call of TRBD2 is not possible without DNA. The CDR3 is 13 amino acids. Germline lookup yields CDR1 LGHNT and CDR2 FRNRAP.

This chain joins TRBV7-2 and TRBJ2-5; TCRdb calls TRBD2, which cannot be checked without DNA. Germline V CDR1 and CDR2: SGHTA, FQGNSA. The CDR3 extends over 17 amino acids. CDR3 residues: CASSSLPGLAGVETQYF.

The V and J genes are TRBV27 and TRBJ1-2; TCRdb proposes TRBD1, but this gene call is untestable without DNA. From germline, CDR1 is MNHEY and CDR2 SMNVEV (reference sequence). The CDR3 sequence is 16 residues long. CDR3 protein: CASSLGGDRRYYGYTF.

The V call is TRBV4-3, the J call TRBJ2-1; TCRdb indicates TRBD2, and absent DNA this call remains unverified. The CDR3 sequence is 15 residues long. Germline V CDR1 and CDR2: LGHNA, YSLEER. CDR3 loop: CASSLASGRANEQFF.

This chain links TRBV7-6 with TRBJ2-5; TCRdb proposes TRBD1, but this gene call is untestable without DNA. Germline V gene sequence: CDR1 SGHVS, CDR2 FNYEAQ. This CDR3 is built from 14 residues. This CDR3 is CASSPPRFKETQYF.

This rearrangement joins TRBV7-9 to TRBJ1-1. In germline, CDR1 is SEHNR, CDR2 FQNEAQ (reference sequence). The CDR3 is 13 amino acids. This CDR3 is CASKRGGITEAFF.

The chain is built from TRBV27 and TRBJ2-7; with no DNA, the TCRdb D assignment of TRBD2 cannot be verified. CDR1 is MNHEY and CDR2 is SMNVEV in the germline V gene (reference sequence). CDR3 length equals 15 residues. The chain's CDR3 is CASSLSSGGQLEQYF.

V is TRBV4-2 and J is TRBJ2-7. The CDR3 has 13 amino acids. Germline-derived CDR1 and CDR2 are LGHNA and YNFKEQ. The CDR3 spells CASSQEAVGEQYF.

This chain uses TRBV21-1 with TRBJ1-1. TRBV21-1 is annotated as a pseudogene. CDR3 length equals 16 residues. The CDR3 sequence: CASSKVRVPRNTEAFF.